These T cell receptor beta chains were read from a single sample in a study of shared clonotypes between healthy human individuals. Clones were read by immunoSEQ multiplex PCR, and TCRdb kept only the in-frame ones, dropping some. The data hold roughly 2.5 million clones, with approximately 90% observed a single time. The sample consisted of naive CD4+ T cells sorted from blood. The receptors come from a man aged 18 to 30 in good health. CDR3s include the opening cysteine and the closing phenylalanine or tryptophan. The D gene is left open where the match is weak. For some rows the clone size is stated as once, few or many, or as a class when expanded; others skip it.

TRBJ2-3,-,-,TRBV5-1,TGCGCCAGCACCCTCGAGGCGATCACAGATACGCAGTATTTT,CASTLEAITDTQYF
TRBJ2-7,-,-,TRBV5-6,TGTGCCAGCAGCTTGGAACCAGGCTTCTCCTACGAGCAGTACTTC,CASSLEPGFSYEQYF
TRBJ1-2,-,-,TRBV19,TGTGCCAGTAGTTTCTCGGACGTCAAGTCGATTTATGGCTACACCTTC,CASSFSDVKSIYGYTF
TRBJ1-1,-,TRBD1,TRBV4-3,TGCGCCAGCAGCCAAGGCCCTTTAGACAGGGTGAACACTGAAGCTTTCTTT,CASSQGPLDRVNTEAFF
TRBJ2-7,-,-,TRBV9,TGTGCCAGCAGCCCTCATGAGGGTGCAGCCTACGAGCAGTACTTC,CASSPHEGAAYEQYF
TRBJ2-1,-,-,TRBV10-2,TGCGCCAGCAGCGAACAGGGCAATGAGCAGTTCTTC,CASSEQGNEQFF
TRBJ1-1,-,-,TRBV28,TGTGCCAGCAGTTCTACAGGTGCGTCTGGGAACACTGAAGCTTTCTTT,CASSSTGASGNTEAFF
TRBJ1-6,-,-,TRBV27,TGTGCCAGCAGTTTAACAACCCGGCAGTATGGGAGCTCCTATAATTCACCCCTCCACTTT,CASSLTTRQYGSSYNSPLHF
TRBJ2-1,-,-,TRBV5-1,TGCGCCAGCCGCGAGCAATACAATGAGCAGTTCTTC,CASREQYNEQFF
TRBJ1-1,-,TRBD1,TRBV13,TGTGCCAGCAGCAGGGACAGGGACACTGAAGCTTTCTTT,CASSRDRDTEAFF
TRBJ1-1,few,-,TRBV30,TGTGCCTGGACGGGACAAACGAACACTGAAGCTTTCTTT,CAWTGQTNTEAFF
TRBJ1-6,once,-,TRBV13,TGTGCCAGCAGCCCCGGGCCCGTGAATTCACCCCTCCACTTT,CASSPGPVNSPLHF
TRBJ2-7,-,-,TRBV5-4,TGTGCCAGCAGCGATCCCCCGGGACGGAACTACGAGCAGTACTTC,CASSDPPGRNYEQYF
TRBJ2-5,-,TRBD2,TRBV10-1,TGCGCCAGCAGTGGATCGACTAGCGGGGTCCAAGAGACCCAGTACTTC,CASSGSTSGVQETQYF
TRBJ2-3,-,TRBD2,TRBV30,TGTGCCTGGAGCCCCCCCTGGGTAGCGGGAGGGGTCCCAGATACGCAGTATTTT,CAWSPPWVAGGVPDTQYF
TRBJ1-4,-,-,TRBV7-9,TGTGCCAGCAGCTTAAAGTCAGGGACTAATGAAAAACTGTTTTTT,CASSLKSGTNEKLFF
TRBJ2-7,-,-,TRBV5-1,TGCGCCAGCAGCTTACGGGCTACGGGGAGCCTGAACGAGCAGTACTTC,CASSLRATGSLNEQYF
TRBJ2-2,-,TRBD1,TRBV7-9,TGTGCCAGCAGCGGTCAGGGGGTCGGGGAGCTGTTTTTT,CASSGQGVGELFF
TRBJ2-5,once,-,TRBV4-1,TGCGCCAGCAGCCAAGCCCTAGCCATCCAAGAGACCCAGTACTTC,CASSQALAIQETQYF
TRBJ2-1,-,TRBD2,TRBV6-6,TGTGCCAGCAGTCCGGGACTAGTGGCCTATGAGCAGTTCTTC,CASSPGLVAYEQFF
TRBJ2-5,-,-,TRBV5-1,TGCGCCAGCAGCCTGCTAGCCCCTGGAGGGGAGACCCAGTACTTC,CASSLLAPGGETQYF
TRBJ1-2,-,TRBD1,TRBV7-9,TGTGCCAGCAGCTCCGAGGGGGCTCGTGGCTACACCTTC,CASSSEGARGYTF
TRBJ2-2,-,TRBD2,TRBV4-2,TGTGCCAGCAGCCCCCTCGGCGGGGGGGGACTCGGCGGGGAGCTGTTTTTT,CASSPLGGGGLGGELFF
TRBJ1-3,-,TRBD1,TRBV7-6,TGTGCCAGCAGCGCGGGACAGGGAATAAACACCATATATTTT,CASSAGQGINTIYF
TRBJ2-5,-,-,TRBV9,TGTGCCAGCAGCGTCCTAGGGGCCCATACGGCAGAGACCCAGTACTTC,CASSVLGAHTAETQYF
TRBJ2-7,-,-,TRBV6-1,TGTGCCAGCAGTGAAGTTCTTGGACTCGAGCAGTACTTC,CASSEVLGLEQYF
TRBJ2-5,-,-,TRBV5-1,TGCGCCAGCAGCTTGGCTTCGAGACAAGGAGAGACCCAGTACTTC,CASSLASRQGETQYF
TRBJ1-3,-,-,TRBV6-5,TGTGCCAGCAGTTACTCATGGGGTTCTGGAAACACCATATATTTT,CASSYSWGSGNTIYF
TRBJ2-1,-,TRBD2,TRBV27,TGTGCCAGCAGTCAGAGACTAGCGGCTTACAATGAGCAGTTCTTC,CASSQRLAAYNEQFF
TRBJ1-5,-,TRBD1,TRBV5-1,TGCGCCAGCAGCTTGGGCAGGGGGGATCAGCCCCAGCATTTT,CASSLGRGDQPQHF
TRBJ2-3,-,-,TRBV6-5,TGTGCCAGCAGTTACCTCCCGACTAGTTATCGAGATACGCAGTATTTT,CASSYLPTSYRDTQYF
TRBJ2-2,-,-,TRBV11-2,TGTGCCAGCAGCTTAGATTTAAGGGCTGGGGAGCTGTTTTTT,CASSLDLRAGELFF
TRBJ1-3,-,-,TRBV30,TGTGCCTGGAGACAAAGACAGAGAGGTTCCGGAAACACCATATATTTT,CAWRQRQRGSGNTIYF
TRBJ2-2,-,-,TRBV7-2,TGTGCCAGCAGCTTGATGTTTAGGTCACCTATGTCCGGGGAGCTGTTTTTT,CASSLMFRSPMSGELFF
TRBJ2-3,-,-,TRBV9,TGTGCCAGCAGCGTTGGCGGGGTGGGAGATACGCAGTATTTT,CASSVGGVGDTQYF
TRBJ1-1,-,-,TRBV5-4,TGTGCCAGCAGCTTGGCAGGCGGGGAGAACACTGAAGCTTTCTTT,CASSLAGGENTEAFF
TRBJ2-5,-,-,TRBV18,TGTGCCAGCTCACCACCAACGGGGGCACACCAGTACTTC,CASSPPTGAHQYF
TRBJ1-6,-,TRBD1,TRBV2,TGTGCCAGCAGTTCTGACAGGGGGTCTCCCCTCCACTTT,CASSSDRGSPLHF
TRBJ2-7,-,-,TRBV6-1,TGTGCCAGCAGCCCACAGGTGGGCCCCTACGAGCAGTACTTC,CASSPQVGPYEQYF
TRBJ2-7,-,-,TRBV5-8,TGTGCCAGCGGCCGGGGGTTGAGGAACGAGCAGTACTTC,CASGRGLRNEQYF
TRBJ2-7,-,TRBD2,TRBV6-6,TGTGCCAGCAGTTACCCGGGAGGGGGGAGATACGAGCAGTACTTC,CASSYPGGGRYEQYF
TRBJ1-1,-,-,TRBV5-1,TGCGCCAGCAGCTTGGTACCCCTGAACACTGAAGCTTTCTTT,CASSLVPLNTEAFF
TRBJ1-6,once,-,TRBV27,TGTGCCAGCAGTTTAGAGAATTCACCCCTCCACTTT,CASSLENSPLHF
TRBJ2-7,-,TRBD1,TRBV4-1,TGCGCCAGCAGCCAGGCCGGGACAGGGTCCTACGAGCAGTACTTC,CASSQAGTGSYEQYF
TRBJ2-7,-,TRBD1,TRBV4-3,TGCGCCAGCAGCCGAGAGACAGGGGGTCCCTACGAGCAGTACTTC,CASSRETGGPYEQYF
TRBJ1-1,-,-,TRBV5-4,TGTGCCAGCAGCTTGGCCGGCAGGGGGAACACTGAAGCTTTCTTT,CASSLAGRGNTEAFF
TRBJ1-3,-,-,TRBV5-1,TGCGCCAGCAGCTCGGCAGCAGGTGGTTCTGGAAACACCATATATTTT,CASSSAAGGSGNTIYF
TRBJ2-3,-,-,TRBV10-3,TGTGCCATCAGTGAGTCAGCACAGTTGAGCACAGATACGCAGTATTTT,CAISESAQLSTDTQYF
TRBJ2-7,-,-,TRBV12-5,TGTGCTAGTGGTTTGGCCCACCAAGGGCAGTACTTC,CASGLAHQGQYF
TRBJ2-7,-,TRBD1,TRBV30,TGTGCCTGGAGTGAAGGACAGGCGTCTGGGCAGTACTTC,CAWSEGQASGQYF
TRBJ2-2,once,TRBD1,TRBV28,TGTGCCAGCAGTTTAGGACAGGGCAAGCTGTTTTTT,CASSLGQGKLFF